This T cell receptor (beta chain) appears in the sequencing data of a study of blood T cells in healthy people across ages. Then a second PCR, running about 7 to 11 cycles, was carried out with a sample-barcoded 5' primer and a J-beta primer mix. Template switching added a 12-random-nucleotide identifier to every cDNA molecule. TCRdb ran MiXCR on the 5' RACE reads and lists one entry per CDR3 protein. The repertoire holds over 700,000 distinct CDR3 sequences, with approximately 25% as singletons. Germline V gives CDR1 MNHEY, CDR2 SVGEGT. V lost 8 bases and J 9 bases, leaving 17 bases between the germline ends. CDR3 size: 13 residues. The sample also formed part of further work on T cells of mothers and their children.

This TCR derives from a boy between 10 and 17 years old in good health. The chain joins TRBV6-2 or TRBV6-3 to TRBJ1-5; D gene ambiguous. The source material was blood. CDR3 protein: CASVEAPRRPQHF. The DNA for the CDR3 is TGTGCCAGCGTGGAGGCCCCCAGGAGGCCCCAGCATTTT.